A single sample gave rise to the 22 T cell receptor beta chains below, sequenced in a study of cytomegalovirus exposure and HLA in healthy donors. PCR amplification relied on 60 Vbeta primers (plus 13 Jbeta primers). Using immunoSEQ multiplex PCR, the repertoire was profiled, and TCRdb retains in-frame clones only, with some absent. The sample shows around 130,000 clones, about 73% of them seen only once. The specimen sequenced was PBMCs. The receptor set was obtained from a woman aged 45-60 years in good health and CMV-seropositive.

The genes are TRBV29-1 and TRBJ2-4, with a tentative D call TRBD2 (5 bases). Germline V gene lookup returns CDR1 SQVTM and CDR2 ANQGSEA. There are 14 residues in the CDR3. Trimming removed 6 bases at V and 8 bases at J, with 20 bases between. The CDR3: CSVRYGLGEDIQYF. CDR3 bases: TGCAGCGTAAGGTACGGACTGGGAGAGGACATTCAGTACTTC.

The J gene is TRBJ1-5, the V gene TRBV19; the match to TRBD1 covers 7 bases. The CDR3 is made up of 16 amino acids. Losses at the gene ends were 0 bases for V and 4 bases for J; bases not matched to a gene: 6. CDR1 LNHDA and CDR2 SQIVND come from the germline V gene (reference sequence). In DNA form, the CDR3 reads TGTGCCAGTAGTATAGATCAGGGACAGACTAATCAGCCCCAGCATTTT. The encoded protein is CASSIDQGQTNQPQHF.

This clone has just one count. The chain links TRBV5-1 to TRBJ1-2, with a weak D call TRBD1 (5 bases). Germline CDR1 and CDR2: SGHRS and YFSETQ. Trimming cost V 0 bases and J 8 bases, with 14 bases left between them. The CDR3 loop spans 14 amino acids. CDR3 in amino acids: CASSLEGRAEGYTF. The CDR3 DNA sequence: TGCGCCAGCAGCTTGGAGGGCAGGGCAGAGGGCTACACCTTC.

The chain is built from TRBV19 and TRBJ2-7; TRBD2 matches at 11 bases. After removal of 6 bases from V and 3 bases from J, the junction contained 4 bases not matched to a gene. This CDR3 is built from 14 residues. CDR1 and CDR2 from the germline V gene are LNHDA and SQIVND (reference sequence). Written as DNA, the CDR3 is TGTGCCAGTAGCGCTACTAGCGGGGGCTACGAGCAGTACTTC. Its protein product is CASSATSGGYEQYF.

The chain combines TRBV6-1 with TRBJ2-1; tentative D call: TRBD2 (5 bases). The ends were cut back, 1 base at V and 5 bases at J, with 9 bases in the middle. CDR3 length: 14 amino acids. Per the germline V gene, CDR1 is MNHNS and CDR2 is SASEGT. The CDR3 DNA is TGTGCCAGCAGTGAAGGGAGGTACCACAATGAGCAGTTCTTC. As protein: CASSEGRYHNEQFF.

The chain couples TRBV10-3 to TRBJ2-1; TRBD2 might be the D (5 bases). The CDR3 has 14 residues. CDR1 is ENHRY and CDR2 is SYGVKD in the germline V gene. V was cut by 6 bases and J by 4 bases, with 13 bases left in between. The DNA for the CDR3 is TGTGCCATCAGCCCGGGAACAGCTTACAATGAGCAGTTCTTC. Translated: CAISPGTAYNEQFF.

This chain connects TRBV9 to TRBJ1-6; TRBD1 is a possible D gene (5 bases). This CDR3 is built from 16 residues. The germline CDR1 and CDR2 sequences are SGDLS and YYNGEE. Trimming took 2 bases from V and 9 from J, leaving 18 bases between them. The CDR3 is CASSVNTGRTGSPLHF. Written as DNA, the CDR3 is TGTGCCAGCAGCGTGAATACAGGAAGGACCGGTTCACCCCTCCACTTT.

This clone occurred once. The chain is built from TRBV5-1 and TRBJ2-2; a weak D match, TRBD1 (6 bases). Germline V lookup: CDR1 SGHRS, CDR2 YFSETQ. The CDR3 totals 13 residues. The V gene lost 4 bases and the J gene lost 8 bases, with 12 bases spanning the gap. CDR3 DNA sequence: TGCGCCAGCAGCACCAACAGGGCAGGGGAGCTGTTTTTT. Protein: CASSTNRAGELFF.

The CDR3 sequence: CASSGRSGMASNQPQHF. The CDR3, as DNA: TGTGCCAGCAGCGGTCGATCAGGGATGGCAAGCAATCAGCCCCAGCATTTT. The chain is built from TRBV11-2 and TRBJ1-5; TRBD1 might be the D (5 bases). Trimming cost V 5 bases and J 1 base, with 18 bases left between them. This CDR3 comprises 17 residues. The germline CDR1 and CDR2 sequences are SGHAT and FQNNGV.

The chain joins TRBV29-1 to TRBJ2-7, with D tentatively TRBD1 (6 bases). The CDR3 covers 13 residues. From germline, CDR1 is SQVTM and CDR2 ANQGSEA. The V gene lost 6 bases and the J gene lost 4 bases, with 16 bases spanning the gap. CDR3 in DNA: TGCAGCGTCATCGTCCGGGACACATACGAGCAGTACTTC. Its translation is CSVIVRDTYEQYF.

V is TRBV6-1 and J is TRBJ1-1; D gene uncertain. The CDR3 runs to 11 residues. The germline V and J ends were trimmed by 1 base and 11 bases, with 8 bases remaining between them. Germline V gene lookup returns CDR1 MNHNS and CDR2 SASEGT. CDR3 in amino acids: CASSEVGEAFF. CDR3 sequence (DNA): TGTGCCAGCAGTGAAGTTGGGGAGGCTTTCTTT.

The CDR3 coding sequence is TGTGCCAGCAGCGGGTCGGGGGGTACGCAGTATTTT. This codes for CASSGSGGTQYF. The chain joins TRBV11-2 to TRBJ2-3; TRBD2 matches 7 bases. The CDR3 has 12 amino acids. Germline CDR1 reads SGHAT; CDR2 reads FQNNGV. J lost 8 bases, V lost 5 bases, and 4 bases had no gene match.

This clone was observed a few times. The V call is TRBV18, the J call TRBJ1-5; TRBD1 matches at 7 bases. This CDR3 has 13 amino acids. V dropped 2 bases and J dropped 6; count of bases not matched to a gene: 1. Germline CDR1 and CDR2: KGHSH and LQKENI. CDR3 DNA sequence: TGTGCCAGCTCACCATCAGGGGGTCAGCCCCAGCATTTT. Residues: CASSPSGGQPQHF.

This rearrangement joins TRBV7-2 to TRBJ1-1; D is possibly TRBD1 (5 bases). Trimming cost V 8 bases and J 0 bases, with 13 bases left between them. The CDR3 extends over 14 amino acids. Germline V gene data show CDR1 as SGHTA and CDR2 as FQGNSA. CDR3 nucleotide sequence: TGTGCCAGCTCCCCGGGCAGGGTGAACACTGAAGCTTTCTTT. It codes for CASSPGRVNTEAFF.

This clone appeared a single time. This chain uses TRBV5-4 with TRBJ2-5, with TRBD2 matching 13 bases. The CDR3 loop spans 16 amino acids. Germline V gene sequence: CDR1 SGHNT, CDR2 YYREEE (reference sequence). Trimming at V came to 4 bases and at J to 5 bases, leaving 8 bases not matched to a gene. In DNA, the CDR3 is TGTGCCAGCAGCGGGGGACTAGCGGGGAATTGGGAGACCCAGTACTTC. Its translation is CASSGGLAGNWETQYF. The variable domain in full, with the rest retrieved from reference TRBV5-4 and TRBJ2-5, is ETGVTQSPTHLIKTRGQQVTLRCSSQSGHNTVSWYQQALGQGPQFIFQYYREEENGRGNFPPRFSGLQFPNYSSELNVNALELDDSALYLCASSGGLAGNWETQYFGPGTRLLVL.

The rearrangement links TRBV5-1 to TRBJ2-3; tentative D call: TRBD1 (6 bases). Germline-derived CDR1 and CDR2 are SGHRS and YFSETQ. Deletions cut 6 bases from V and 0 bases from J, with 8 bases between. This CDR3 contains 13 residues. CDR3 coding DNA: TGCGCCAGCAAACAGGGTAGCACAGATACGCAGTATTTT. As protein: CASKQGSTDTQYF.

Of note for this clone: The junction shows a germline mismatch at one end, possibly a read error. The chain is built from TRBV7-2 and TRBJ1-6; a weak D match, TRBD1 (5 bases). The CDR3 runs 15 residues. Germline V gives CDR1 SGHTA, CDR2 FQGNSA. This CDR3 reads CPSSLDAGRNSPLHF. CDR3 coding DNA: TGTCCCAGCAGCTTAGACGCAGGGAGGAATTCACCCCTCCACTTT.

The chain joins TRBV18 to TRBJ1-3; 8 bases are shared with TRBD1. Germline V gene sequence: CDR1 KGHSH, CDR2 LQKENI. This CDR3 is 19 amino acids long. V gave up 3 bases and J gave up 0 bases; unmatched junction bases: 13. Here the CDR3 reads CASSPVRTGPFSSGNTIYF. The CDR3 coding sequence is TGTGCCAGCTCACCGGTCCGGACAGGGCCCTTTAGCTCTGGAAACACCATATATTTT.

This chain uses TRBV10-3 with TRBJ2-7; 16 bases align to TRBD2. The CDR3 contains 16 residues. The V segment lost 10 bases and the J segment 5 bases; nucleotides outside the gene matches: 11. Germline CDR1 reads ENHRY; CDR2 reads SYGVKD. The CDR3 nucleotides are TGTGCCACCACCCCCGGGACTAGCGGGGGGGACGACGAGCAGTACTTC. Its translation is CATTPGTSGGDDEQYF.

This clone has only a few counts. V and J are TRBV15 and TRBJ2-2; D call uncertain. Germline assignment: CDR1 LNHNV and CDR2 YYDKDF (reference sequence). This CDR3 has 17 residues. The V gene lost 1 base and the J gene lost 0 bases, with 12 bases spanning the gap. DNA of the CDR3: TGTGCCACCAGCAGAGTAAGGAGTCAGACGAACACCGGGGAGCTGTTTTTT. Protein sequence: CATSRVRSQTNTGELFF.

This clone was recorded a few times. The rearrangement links TRBV18 to TRBJ2-1, with 12 positions matching TRBD1. The length of the CDR3 is 17 residues. Germline V gives CDR1 KGHSH, CDR2 LQKENI. Trimming cost V 4 bases and J 9 bases; bases outside gene matches: 13. CDR3 DNA sequence: TGTGCCAGCTCACACGGGTTCCCGGGACAGGGGGCCGGTGAGCAGTTCTTC. Amino acid sequence: CASSHGFPGQGAGEQFF.

The CDR3 nucleotides read TGTGCCAGCAGCCGTATCGGGACAGGGGCGGGCCAGCCCCAGCATTTT. This translates into CASSRIGTGAGQPQHF. V and J are TRBV7-2 and TRBJ1-5; 10 bases match TRBD1. The ends lost 5 bases at V and 7 bases at J; junction bases unmatched: 11. Germline V lookup: CDR1 SGHTA, CDR2 FQGNSA. There are 16 residues in the CDR3.